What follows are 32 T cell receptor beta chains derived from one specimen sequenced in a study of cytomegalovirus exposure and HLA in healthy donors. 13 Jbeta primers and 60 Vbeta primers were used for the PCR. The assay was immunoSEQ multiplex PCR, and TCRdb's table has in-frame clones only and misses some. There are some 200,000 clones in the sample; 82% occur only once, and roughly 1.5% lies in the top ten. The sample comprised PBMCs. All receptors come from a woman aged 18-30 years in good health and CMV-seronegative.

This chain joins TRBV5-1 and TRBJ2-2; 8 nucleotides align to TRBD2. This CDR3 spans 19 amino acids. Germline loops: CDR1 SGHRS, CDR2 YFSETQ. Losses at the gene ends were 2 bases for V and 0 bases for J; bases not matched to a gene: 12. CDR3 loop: CASSFPASREVTNTGELFF. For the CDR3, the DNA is TGCGCCAGCAGCTTTCCCGCCTCGCGGGAGGTCACGAACACCGGGGAGCTGTTTTTT.

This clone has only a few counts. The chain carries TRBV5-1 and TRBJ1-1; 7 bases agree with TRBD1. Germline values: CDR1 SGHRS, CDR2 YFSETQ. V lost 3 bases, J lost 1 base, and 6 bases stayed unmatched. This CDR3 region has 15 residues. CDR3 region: CASSSHRGANTEAFF. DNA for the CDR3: TGCGCCAGCAGCTCCCACAGGGGCGCGAACACTGAAGCTTTCTTT.

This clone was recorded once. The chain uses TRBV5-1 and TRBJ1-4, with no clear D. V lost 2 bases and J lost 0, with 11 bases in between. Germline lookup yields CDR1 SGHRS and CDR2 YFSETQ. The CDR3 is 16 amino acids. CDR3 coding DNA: TGCGCCAGCAGCTTCGGTAGGGAGACAACTAATGAAAAACTGTTTTTT. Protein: CASSFGRETTNEKLFF.

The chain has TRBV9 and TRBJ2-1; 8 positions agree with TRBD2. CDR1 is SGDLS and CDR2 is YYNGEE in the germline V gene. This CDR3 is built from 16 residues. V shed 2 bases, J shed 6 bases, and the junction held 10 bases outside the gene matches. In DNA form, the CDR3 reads TGTGCCAGCAGCGTGGACCCCGGGACTAGTAGCAATGAGCAGTTCTTC. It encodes CASSVDPGTSSNEQFF.

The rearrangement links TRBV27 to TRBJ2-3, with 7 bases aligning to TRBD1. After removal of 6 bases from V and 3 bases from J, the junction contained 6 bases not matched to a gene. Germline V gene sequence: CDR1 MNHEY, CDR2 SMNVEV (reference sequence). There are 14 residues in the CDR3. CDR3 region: CASRPGQWTDTQYF. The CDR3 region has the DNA TGTGCCAGCAGGCCGGGACAGTGGACAGATACGCAGTATTTT.

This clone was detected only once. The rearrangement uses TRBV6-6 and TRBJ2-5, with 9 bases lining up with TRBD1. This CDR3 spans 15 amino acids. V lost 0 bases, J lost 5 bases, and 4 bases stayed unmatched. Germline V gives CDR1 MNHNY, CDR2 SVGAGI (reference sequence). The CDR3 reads CASSYSRTGAETQYF. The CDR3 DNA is TGTGCCAGCAGTTACTCTAGGACAGGGGCGGAGACCCAGTACTTC.

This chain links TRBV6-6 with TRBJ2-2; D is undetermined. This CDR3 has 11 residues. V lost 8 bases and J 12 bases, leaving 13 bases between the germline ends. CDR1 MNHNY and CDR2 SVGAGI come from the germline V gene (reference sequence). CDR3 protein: CASLLIGQLFF. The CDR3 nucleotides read TGTGCCAGCCTCCTCATTGGGCAGCTGTTTTTT.

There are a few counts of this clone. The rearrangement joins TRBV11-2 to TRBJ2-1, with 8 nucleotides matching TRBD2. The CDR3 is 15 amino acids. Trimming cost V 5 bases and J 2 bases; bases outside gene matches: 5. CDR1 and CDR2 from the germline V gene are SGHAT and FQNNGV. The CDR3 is CASSQTSATYNEQFF. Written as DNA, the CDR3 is TGTGCCAGCAGCCAGACTAGCGCGACCTACAATGAGCAGTTCTTC.

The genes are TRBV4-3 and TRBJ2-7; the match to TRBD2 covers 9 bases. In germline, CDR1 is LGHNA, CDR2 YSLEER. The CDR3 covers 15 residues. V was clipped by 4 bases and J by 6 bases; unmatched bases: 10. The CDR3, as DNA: TGCGCCAGCAGCCGGCGACTAGCGGAGTTCGGCGAGCAGTACTTC. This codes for CASSRRLAEFGEQYF.

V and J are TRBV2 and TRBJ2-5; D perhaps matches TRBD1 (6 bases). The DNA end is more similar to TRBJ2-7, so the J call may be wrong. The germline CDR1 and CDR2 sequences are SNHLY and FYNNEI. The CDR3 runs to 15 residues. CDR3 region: CASSDPGGSGDEQYF. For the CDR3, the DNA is TGTGCCAGCAGTGATCCTGGTGGTTCAGGGGACGAGCAGTACTTC.

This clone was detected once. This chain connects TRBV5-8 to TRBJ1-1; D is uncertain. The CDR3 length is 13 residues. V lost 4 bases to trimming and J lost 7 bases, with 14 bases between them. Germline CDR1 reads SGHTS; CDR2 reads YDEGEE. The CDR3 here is CASSPPAGLEAFF. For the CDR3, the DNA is TGTGCCAGCAGCCCCCCCGCAGGTCTTGAAGCTTTCTTT.

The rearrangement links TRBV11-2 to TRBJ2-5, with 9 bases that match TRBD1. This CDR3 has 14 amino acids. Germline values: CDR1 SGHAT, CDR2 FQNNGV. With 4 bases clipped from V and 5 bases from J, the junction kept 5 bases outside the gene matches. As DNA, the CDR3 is TGTGCCAGCAGCTCAACAGGGGGCTACGAGACCCAGTACTTC. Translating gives CASSSTGGYETQYF. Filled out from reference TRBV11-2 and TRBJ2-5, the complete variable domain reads EAGVAQSPRYKIIEKRQSVAFWCNPISGHATLYWYQQILGQGPKLLIQFQNNGVVDDSQLPKDRFSAERLKGVDSTLKIQPAKLEDSAVYLCASSSTGGYETQYFGPGTRLLVL.

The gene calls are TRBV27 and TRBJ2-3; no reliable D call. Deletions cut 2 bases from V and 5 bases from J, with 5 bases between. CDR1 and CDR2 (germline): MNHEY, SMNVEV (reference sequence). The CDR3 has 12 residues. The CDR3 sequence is CASSLAGDTQYF. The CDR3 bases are TGTGCCAGCAGTTTAGCAGGAGATACGCAGTATTTT.

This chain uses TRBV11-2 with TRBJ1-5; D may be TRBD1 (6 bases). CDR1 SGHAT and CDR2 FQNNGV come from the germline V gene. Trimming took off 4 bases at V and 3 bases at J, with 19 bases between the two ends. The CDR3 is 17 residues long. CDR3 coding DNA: TGTGCCAGCAGCTCTCGCCAGGGGACACACTTCAATCAGCCCCAGCATTTT. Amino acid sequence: CASSSRQGTHFNQPQHF. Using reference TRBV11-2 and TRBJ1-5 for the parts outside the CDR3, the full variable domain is EAGVAQSPRYKIIEKRQSVAFWCNPISGHATLYWYQQILGQGPKLLIQFQNNGVVDDSQLPKDRFSAERLKGVDSTLKIQPAKLEDSAVYLCASSSRQGTHFNQPQHFGDGTRLSIL.

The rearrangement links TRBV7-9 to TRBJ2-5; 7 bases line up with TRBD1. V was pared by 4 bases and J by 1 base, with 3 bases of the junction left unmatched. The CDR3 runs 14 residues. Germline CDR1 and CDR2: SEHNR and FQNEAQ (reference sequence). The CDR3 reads CASSSGTAQETQYF. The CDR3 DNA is TGTGCCAGCAGCTCTGGGACAGCCCAAGAGACCCAGTACTTC.

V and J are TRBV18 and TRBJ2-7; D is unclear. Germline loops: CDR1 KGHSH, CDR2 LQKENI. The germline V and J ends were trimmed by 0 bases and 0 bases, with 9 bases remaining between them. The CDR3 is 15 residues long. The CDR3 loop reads CASSPPATSSYEQYF. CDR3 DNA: TGTGCCAGCTCACCACCGGCCACCTCCTCCTACGAGCAGTACTTC.

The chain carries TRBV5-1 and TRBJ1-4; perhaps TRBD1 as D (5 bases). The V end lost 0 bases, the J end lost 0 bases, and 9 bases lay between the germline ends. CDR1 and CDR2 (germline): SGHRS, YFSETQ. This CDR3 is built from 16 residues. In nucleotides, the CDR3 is TGCGCCAGCAGCTTGGTAGGGGACTCAACTAATGAAAAACTGTTTTTT. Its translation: CASSLVGDSTNEKLFF.

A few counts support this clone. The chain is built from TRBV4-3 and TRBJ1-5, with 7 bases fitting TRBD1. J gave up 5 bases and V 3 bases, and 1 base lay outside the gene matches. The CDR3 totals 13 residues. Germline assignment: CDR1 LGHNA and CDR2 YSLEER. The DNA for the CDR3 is TGCGCCAGCAGCCAGGACAGGCATCAGCCCCAGCATTTT. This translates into CASSQDRHQPQHF.

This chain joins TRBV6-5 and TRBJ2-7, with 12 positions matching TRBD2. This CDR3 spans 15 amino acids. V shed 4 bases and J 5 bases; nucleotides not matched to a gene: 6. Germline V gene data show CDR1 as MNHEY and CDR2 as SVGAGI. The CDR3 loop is CASSLTSGRFNEQYF. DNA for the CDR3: TGTGCCAGCAGTTTAACTAGCGGGAGGTTCAACGAGCAGTACTTC.

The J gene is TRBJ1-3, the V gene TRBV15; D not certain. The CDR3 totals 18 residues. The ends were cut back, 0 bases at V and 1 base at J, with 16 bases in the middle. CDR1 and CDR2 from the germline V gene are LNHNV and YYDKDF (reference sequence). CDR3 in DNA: TGTGCCACCAGCAGAGATCCCGGAGGAGGAGCGTCTGGAAACACCATATATTTT. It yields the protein CATSRDPGGGASGNTIYF.

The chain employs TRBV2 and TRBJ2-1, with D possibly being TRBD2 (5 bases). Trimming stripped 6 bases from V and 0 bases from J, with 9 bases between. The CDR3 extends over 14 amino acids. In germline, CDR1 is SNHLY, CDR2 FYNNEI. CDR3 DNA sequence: TGTGCCAGCAGCGGAGGCTCCTCCTACAATGAGCAGTTCTTC. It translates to CASSGGSSYNEQFF. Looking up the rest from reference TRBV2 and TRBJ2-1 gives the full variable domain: EPEVTQTPSHQVTQMGQEVILRCVPISNHLYFYWYRQILGQKVEFLVSFYNNEISEKSEIFDDQFSVERPDGSNFTLKIRSTKLEDSAMYFCASSGGSSYNEQFFGPGTRLTVL.

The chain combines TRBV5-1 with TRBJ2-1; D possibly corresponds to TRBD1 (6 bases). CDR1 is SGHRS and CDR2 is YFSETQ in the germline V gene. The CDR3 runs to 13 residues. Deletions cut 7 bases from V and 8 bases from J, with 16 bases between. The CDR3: CASGLRAGDEQFF. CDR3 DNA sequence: TGCGCCAGCGGATTGAGAGCAGGGGATGAGCAGTTCTTC. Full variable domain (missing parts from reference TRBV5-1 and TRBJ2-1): KAGVTQTPRYLIKTRGQQVTLSCSPISGHRSVSWYQQTPGQGLQFLFEYFSETQRNKGNFPGRFSGRQFSNSRSEMNVSTLELGDSALYLCASGLRAGDEQFFGPGTRLTVL.

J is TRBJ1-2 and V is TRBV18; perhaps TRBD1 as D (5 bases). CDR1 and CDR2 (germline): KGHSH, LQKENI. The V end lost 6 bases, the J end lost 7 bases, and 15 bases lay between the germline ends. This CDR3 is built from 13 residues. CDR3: CASSPAGISGYTF. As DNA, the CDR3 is TGTGCCAGCTCGCCGGCAGGGATTTCTGGCTACACCTTC.

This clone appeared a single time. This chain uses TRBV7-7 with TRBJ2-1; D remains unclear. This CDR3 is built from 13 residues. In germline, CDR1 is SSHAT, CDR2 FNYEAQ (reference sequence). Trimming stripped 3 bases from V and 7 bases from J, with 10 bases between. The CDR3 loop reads CASSFALDNEQFF. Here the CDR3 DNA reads TGTGCCAGCAGCTTTGCCCTAGATAATGAGCAGTTCTTC.

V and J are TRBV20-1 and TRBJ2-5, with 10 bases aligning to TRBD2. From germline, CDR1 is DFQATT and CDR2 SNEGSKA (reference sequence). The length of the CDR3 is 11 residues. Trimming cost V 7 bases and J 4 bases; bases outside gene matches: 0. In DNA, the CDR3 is TGCAGTGTAGCGGGAGGAGAGACCCAGTACTTC. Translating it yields CSVAGGETQYF.

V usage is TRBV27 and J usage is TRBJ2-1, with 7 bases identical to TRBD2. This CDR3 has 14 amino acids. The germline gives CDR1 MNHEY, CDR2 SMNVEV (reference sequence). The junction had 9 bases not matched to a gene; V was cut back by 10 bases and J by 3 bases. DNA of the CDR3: TGTGCCACCTTCGGCGGGAGTATCTACAATGAGCAGTTCTTC. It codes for CATFGGSIYNEQFF.

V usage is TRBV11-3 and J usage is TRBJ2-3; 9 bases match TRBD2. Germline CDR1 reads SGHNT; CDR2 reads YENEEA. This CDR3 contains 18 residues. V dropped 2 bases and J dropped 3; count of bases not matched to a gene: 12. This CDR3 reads CASSLRKAGGPLTDTQYF. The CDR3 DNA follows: TGTGCCAGCAGCTTACGCAAGGCGGGAGGGCCTTTAACAGATACGCAGTATTTT.

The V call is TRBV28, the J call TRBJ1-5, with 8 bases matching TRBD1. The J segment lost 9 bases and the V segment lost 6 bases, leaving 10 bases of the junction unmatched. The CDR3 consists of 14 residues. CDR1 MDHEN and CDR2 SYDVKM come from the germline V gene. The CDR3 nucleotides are TGTGCCAGCAGCCCGACAGGGGCTAGATGGCCCCAGCATTTT. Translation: CASSPTGARWPQHF.

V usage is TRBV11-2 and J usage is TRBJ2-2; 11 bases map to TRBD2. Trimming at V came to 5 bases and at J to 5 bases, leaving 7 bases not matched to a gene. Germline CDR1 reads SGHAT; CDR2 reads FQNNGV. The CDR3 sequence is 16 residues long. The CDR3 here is CASSPRLAGFTGELFF. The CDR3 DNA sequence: TGTGCCAGCAGCCCCAGACTAGCGGGGTTTACCGGGGAGCTGTTTTTT.

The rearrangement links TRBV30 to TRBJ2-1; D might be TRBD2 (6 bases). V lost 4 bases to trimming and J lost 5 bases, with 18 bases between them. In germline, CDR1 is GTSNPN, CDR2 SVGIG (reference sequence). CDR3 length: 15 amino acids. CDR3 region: CAWTGGGKVHNEQFF. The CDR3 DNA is TGTGCCTGGACAGGCGGCGGGAAGGTCCACAATGAGCAGTTCTTC.

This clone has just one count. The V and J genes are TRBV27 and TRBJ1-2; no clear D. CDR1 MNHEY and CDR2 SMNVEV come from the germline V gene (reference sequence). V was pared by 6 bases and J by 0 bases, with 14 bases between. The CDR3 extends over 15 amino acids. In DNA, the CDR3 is TGTGCCAGCAGCCGGGGTCCTCTAGCTAACTATGGCTACACCTTC. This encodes CASSRGPLANYGYTF.

CDR3 bases: TGTGCCAGCAGCCTCCCTTGGGGGCAGGCCGAGGGAAACACCATATATTTT. Amino acid sequence: CASSLPWGQAEGNTIYF. This chain uses TRBV11-3 with TRBJ1-3; weak D call: TRBD1 (6 bases). There are 17 residues in the CDR3. V lost 5 bases and J 4 bases, leaving 21 bases between the germline ends. Germline V gene lookup returns CDR1 SGHNT and CDR2 YENEEA.